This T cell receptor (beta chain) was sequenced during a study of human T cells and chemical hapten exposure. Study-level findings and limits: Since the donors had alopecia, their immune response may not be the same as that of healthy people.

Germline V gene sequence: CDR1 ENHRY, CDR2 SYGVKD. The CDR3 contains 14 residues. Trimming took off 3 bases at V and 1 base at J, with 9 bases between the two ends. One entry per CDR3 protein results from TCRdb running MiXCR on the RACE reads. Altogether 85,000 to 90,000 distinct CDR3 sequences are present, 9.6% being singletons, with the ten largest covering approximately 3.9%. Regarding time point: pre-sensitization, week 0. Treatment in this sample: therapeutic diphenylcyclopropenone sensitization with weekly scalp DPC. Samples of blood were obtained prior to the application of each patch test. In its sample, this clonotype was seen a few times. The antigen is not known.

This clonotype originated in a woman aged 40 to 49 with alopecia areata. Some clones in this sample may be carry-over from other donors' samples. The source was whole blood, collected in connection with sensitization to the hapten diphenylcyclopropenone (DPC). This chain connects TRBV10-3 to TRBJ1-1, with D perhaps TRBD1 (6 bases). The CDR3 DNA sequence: TGTGCCATCAGTGAAAACAGGGCGAACACTGAAGCTTTCTTT. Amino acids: CAISENRANTEAFF.